Below, one TCR beta chain is given with its context. An amount of RNA that ranged from roughly 0.5 to 1 ug was reverse transcribed with random hexamers. One entry per CDR3 protein, called by TCRdb with MiXCR from the immunoSEQ multiplex PCR reads. There are roughly 150,000 distinct CDR3 sequences in the sample; approximately 96% occur only once, and over 0.2% lies in the top ten. The length of the CDR3 is 15 residues. The V end lost 5 bases, the J end lost 2 bases, and 10 bases lay between the germline ends. Germline CDR1 is PRHDT and CDR2 is FYEKMQ (reference sequence). This sample was included in a study of CD8 T cells in Susac syndrome.

The sample comprised CD8+ T cells from PBMCs. The chain recombines TRBV13 with TRBJ2-6; D may correspond to TRBD1 or TRBD2 (6 bases each). The receptor's source is a human donor with multiple sclerosis. CDR3 sequence (DNA): TGTGCCAGCAGCATAAGGGGGGCTGGGGCCAACGTCCTGACTTTC. Amino acids: CASSIRGAGANVLTF.